Detailed here is one TCR beta chain. No antigen is known for it. The data belong to a study of cytomegalovirus exposure and HLA in healthy donors. The study's findings and limits: First-cohort TCR clusters were later found to tend to co-occur in the roughly 110 validation repertoires.

Libraries were prepared by immunoSEQ multiplex PCR; TCRdb keeps only in-frame clonotypes and omits some of them. The repertoire has 250,000 to 400,000 clones, approximately 85% of them found once; the top ten carry around 0.96%. The length of the CDR3 is 14 residues. Germline V CDR1 and CDR2: KGHSH, LQKENI. V dropped 6 bases and J dropped 4; count of bases not matched to a gene: 6. This TCR was recovered from a man younger than 40 in good health and CMV-seronegative. The specimen was PBMCs. This sequence joins TRBV18 and TRBJ1-1; 9 positions match TRBD1. The CDR3 DNA sequence: TGTGCCAGCTCCAGGGACAGGGAGACCACTGAAGCTTTCTTT. Amino acid sequence: CASSRDRETTEAFF.